These 24 T cell receptor beta chains originate from one sample sequenced in a study of cytomegalovirus exposure and HLA in healthy donors (TCRdb year 2017). Libraries were built with the immunoSEQ multiplex PCR assay. For the multiplex PCR, a mixture combining 60 forward primers for TCR Vbeta segments and 13 reverse primers for TCR Jbeta segments was used. Sourced from immuneACCESS, this table was stored by TCRdb with only in-frame sequences that have V and J called. A share of the clones is absent; for the studies checked, an unresolved V gene accounts for under half, and the remainder has no known explanation. This sample comprises 150,000 to 200,000 clones, approximately 80% of them detected only once. The ten largest clones take up 0.9% to 1.2% of the sample. The sequenced sample was PBMCs. The receptors stem from a woman aged 35 to 49 in good health and CMV-seronegative.

V and J are TRBV29-1 and TRBJ2-7, with no clear D. Trimming removed 4 bases from V and 5 bases from J, with 6 bases in between. The length of the CDR3 is 10 residues. The germline gives CDR1 SQVTM, CDR2 ANQGSEA. CDR3 sequence: CSVGLDEQYF. CDR3 DNA sequence: TGCAGCGTTGGGCTGGACGAGCAGTACTTC.

The rearrangement joins TRBV7-2 to TRBJ1-2; possibly TRBD1 for D (5 bases). The ends were cut back, 5 bases at V and 8 bases at J, with 15 bases in the middle. Germline V CDR1 and CDR2: SGHTA, FQGNSA. This CDR3 has 13 residues. The CDR3 DNA reads TGTGCCAGCAGCCCAACCCTGGGGGGAGGCTACACCTTC. It translates to CASSPTLGGGYTF. Filled out from reference TRBV7-2 and TRBJ1-2, the complete variable domain reads GAGVSQSPSNKVTEKGKDVELRCDPISGHTALYWYRQSLGQGLEFLIYFQGNSAPDKSGLPSDRFSAERTGGSVSTLTIQRTQQEDSAVYLCASSPTLGGGYTFGSGTRLTVV.

The chain has TRBV19 and TRBJ1-3; D is unresolved. CDR1 and CDR2 (germline): LNHDA, SQIVND (reference sequence). The V gene lost 3 bases and the J gene lost 8 bases, with 14 bases spanning the gap. There are 14 residues in the CDR3. This chain's CDR3 is CASSMRREWDTIYF. As DNA, the CDR3 is TGTGCCAGTAGTATGAGGCGGGAGTGGGACACCATATATTTT.

The rearrangement joins TRBV30 to TRBJ1-3, with TRBD1 matching over 10 bases. Germline CDR1 reads GTSNPN; CDR2 reads SVGIG (reference sequence). The CDR3 is 17 amino acids. The junction had 9 bases not matched to a gene; V was cut back by 3 bases and J by 1 base. The CDR3: CAWRGQGTPWSGNTIYF. The CDR3 nucleotides are TGTGCCTGGAGGGGACAGGGGACCCCCTGGTCTGGAAACACCATATATTTT.

V is TRBV7-2 and J is TRBJ1-1; D is possibly TRBD1 (6 bases). CDR1 is SGHTA and CDR2 is FQGNSA in the germline V gene. This CDR3 region has 14 residues. Deletions cut 1 base from V and 4 bases from J, with 10 bases between. CDR3 loop: CASSLEGGVTEAFF. CDR3 bases: TGTGCCAGCAGCTTAGAAGGGGGGGTCACTGAAGCTTTCTTT.

The chain couples TRBV7-2 to TRBJ2-3; the D gene is possibly TRBD2 (6 bases). With 5 bases removed from V and 10 bases from J, the gap between germline ends came to 22 bases. Germline-derived CDR1 and CDR2 are SGHTA and FQGNSA. CDR3 size: 15 residues. CDR3 bases: TGTGCCAGCAGCCTAAGCCGAGCGGGCGGGGATGCGCAGTATTTT. This translates into CASSLSRAGGDAQYF.

The chain uses TRBV7-2 and TRBJ2-1; D is possibly TRBD1 (6 bases). V was cut by 1 base and J by 6 bases, with 13 bases left in between. Germline V gene data show CDR1 as SGHTA and CDR2 as FQGNSA. The CDR3 is made up of 15 amino acids. This CDR3 is CASSLVGTTVNEQFF. The CDR3 bases are TGTGCCAGCAGCTTAGTTGGGACAACGGTCAATGAGCAGTTCTTC.

The V call is TRBV15, the J call TRBJ1-1; D is undetermined. CDR1 and CDR2 from the germline V gene are LNHNV and YYDKDF (reference sequence). V lost 0 bases and J lost 0, with 8 bases in between. There are 15 residues in the CDR3. In DNA form, the CDR3 reads TGTGCCACCAGCAGAGATCCTCAGGTGAACACTGAAGCTTTCTTT. Encoded protein: CATSRDPQVNTEAFF.

Turning to this clone: Relative to the germline gene, one junction end is altered; a read error may explain this. The chain is built from TRBV4-3 and TRBJ2-5, with unresolved D. Looked up from germline, CDR1 is LGHNA and CDR2 is YSLEER. The CDR3 has 13 amino acids. The CDR3 DNA reads as TGCGCCAGCAGCAAAGACCTCCAAGAGACCCAGTACTTC. Amino acids: CASSKDLQETQYF.

The chain couples TRBV7-3 to TRBJ2-1, with a tentative D call TRBD1 (6 bases). This CDR3 contains 14 residues. V lost 5 bases, J lost 3 bases, and 11 bases lay in between. CDR1 is SGHTA, CDR2 FQGTGA, per germline. The CDR3 here is CASSTDSNYNEQFF. For the CDR3, the DNA is TGTGCCAGCAGCACGGACAGTAACTACAATGAGCAGTTCTTC.

V usage is TRBV19 and J usage is TRBJ2-2; TRBD2 matches at 9 bases. CDR1 and CDR2 from the germline V gene are LNHDA and SQIVND (reference sequence). This CDR3 comprises 16 residues. With 2 bases clipped from V and 6 bases from J, the junction kept 7 bases outside the gene matches. The chain's CDR3 is CASSITPSGTAGELFF. CDR3 in DNA: TGTGCCAGTAGTATAACCCCTAGCGGGACGGCCGGGGAGCTGTTTTTT.

The chain couples TRBV30 to TRBJ1-2; possibly TRBD1 for D (5 bases). This CDR3 contains 15 residues. Germline loops: CDR1 GTSNPN, CDR2 SVGIG (reference sequence). V was clipped by 1 base and J by 9 bases, with 21 bases between them. The CDR3 DNA is TGTGCCTGGAGTGACTGGCGCAGGGCCCCTATAAGCTACACCTTC. Its protein is CAWSDWRRAPISYTF.

The V gene is TRBV11-3, the J gene TRBJ2-1; D not certain. With 5 bases removed from V and 2 bases from J, the gap between germline ends came to 7 bases. CDR3 length: 13 residues. Per the germline V gene, CDR1 is SGHNT and CDR2 is YENEEA. CDR3 in amino acids: CASSVTTYNEQFF. In DNA, the CDR3 is TGTGCCAGCAGCGTAACTACCTACAATGAGCAGTTCTTC.

The chain links TRBV5-4 to TRBJ1-1; 7 bases align to TRBD1. The CDR3 contains 13 residues. The germline V gene has CDR1 SGHNT and CDR2 YYREEE (reference sequence). The V gene end was trimmed by 2 bases and the J gene end by 6 bases; junction bases not matched to a gene: 4. The CDR3 sequence is CASSLDRDPEAFF. The CDR3 bases are TGTGCCAGCAGCTTAGACAGGGACCCTGAAGCTTTCTTT.

The table lists this clone with a count of one. This sequence joins TRBV1 and TRBJ2-7; the table assigns TRBD2, which was not confirmed against the DNA. TRBV1 is deemed a pseudogene. The CDR3 runs 13 residues. The CDR3 coding sequence is TGCACCAGCAGGGGGGACTTTCTCTACGAGCAGTACGTC. Amino acids: CTSRGDFLYEQYV.

The gene calls are TRBV11-3 and TRBJ1-3; a possible D gene is TRBD1 (5 bases). CDR3 length equals 15 residues. Trimming pared 3 bases from V and 0 bases from J, leaving 9 bases between. CDR1 and CDR2 (germline): SGHNT, YENEEA. The CDR3 protein is CASSLGRSSGNTIYF. The CDR3 DNA is TGTGCCAGCAGCTTGGGGCGTTCCTCTGGAAACACCATATATTTT. Drawing the rest from reference TRBV11-3 and TRBJ1-3, the complete variable domain is EAGVVQSPRYKIIEKKQPVAFWCNPISGHNTLYWYLQNLGQGPELLIRYENEEAVDDSQLPKDRFSAERLKGVDSTLKIQPAELGDSAVYLCASSLGRSSGNTIYFGEGSWLTVV.

The gene calls are TRBV11-3 and TRBJ2-5; maybe TRBD2 (6 bases). The germline CDR1 and CDR2 sequences are SGHNT and YENEEA. V lost 0 bases to trimming and J lost 1 base, with 15 bases between them. The CDR3 loop spans 17 amino acids. The DNA of the CDR3 is TGTGCCAGCAGCTTAGATCAACTAGCATTCCCCCAAGAGACCCAGTACTTC. Translation: CASSLDQLAFPQETQYF.

V usage is TRBV5-8 and J usage is TRBJ1-1; the D gene is possibly TRBD1 (6 bases). Germline V CDR1 and CDR2: SGHTS, YDEGEE. Trimming stripped 5 bases from V and 1 base from J, with 9 bases between. The CDR3 length is 13 residues. The CDR3 reads CASRWTANTEAFF. The CDR3 DNA sequence: TGTGCCAGCAGGTGGACAGCGAACACTGAAGCTTTCTTT. Full variable domain (outside the CDR3, taken from reference TRBV5-8 and TRBJ1-1): EAGVTQSPTHLIKTRGQQATLRCSPISGHTSVYWYQQALGLGLQFLLWYDEGEERNRGNFPPRFSGRQFPNYSSELNVNALELEDSALYLCASRWTANTEAFFGQGTRLTVV.

The V gene is TRBV7-8, the J gene TRBJ2-2; TRBD1 matches 8 bases. In germline, CDR1 is SGHVS, CDR2 FQNEAQ. This CDR3 has 16 amino acids. V lost 4 bases and J lost 2; bases outside the gene matches: 6. CDR3 amino acids: CASSSLGQGNTGELFF. The CDR3 DNA is TGTGCCAGCAGCTCTCTCGGACAGGGTAACACCGGGGAGCTGTTTTTT.

The chain has TRBV19 and TRBJ1-5; D call uncertain. Trimming cost V 7 bases and J 7 bases, with 20 bases left between them. Per the germline V gene, CDR1 is LNHDA and CDR2 is SQIVND (reference sequence). This CDR3 has 15 amino acids. Here the CDR3 reads CASTPRRSAGQPQHF. The CDR3 DNA reads TGTGCCAGTACCCCGAGGAGGTCGGCGGGGCAGCCCCAGCATTTT.

The rearrangement joins TRBV19 to TRBJ1-1, with a tentative D call TRBD1 (5 bases). Deletions cut 0 bases from V and 0 bases from J, with 14 bases between. This CDR3 contains 17 residues. The germline gives CDR1 LNHDA, CDR2 SQIVND (reference sequence). The CDR3 spells CASSIDRAGSVNTEAFF. The DNA of the CDR3 is TGTGCCAGTAGTATAGATCGGGCAGGGTCGGTGAACACTGAAGCTTTCTTT.

The rearrangement uses TRBV5-1 and TRBJ2-7; TRBD2 matches at 9 bases. Unmatched junction bases numbered 8, after V lost 3 bases and J lost 4 bases. CDR3 length: 15 amino acids. CDR1 is SGHRS, CDR2 YFSETQ, per germline. The CDR3 region is CASSSDGTSRYEQYF. The CDR3 DNA sequence: TGCGCCAGCAGCTCGGATGGGACTAGCAGATACGAGCAGTACTTC.

Concerning this clone itself: Other DNA sequences in the sample encode the same CDR3. The rearrangement links TRBV9 to TRBJ2-5; D unresolved. V was trimmed by 0 bases and J by 2 bases, leaving 8 bases between them. CDR1 and CDR2 from the germline V gene are SGDLS and YYNGEE. The CDR3 totals 14 residues. CDR3 sequence (DNA): TGTGCCAGCAGCGTAGGGGCAGTGCAAGAGACCCAGTACTTC. The encoded protein is CASSVGAVQETQYF.

This sequence joins TRBV7-8 and TRBJ1-6, with D hard to call. CDR1 SGHVS and CDR2 FQNEAQ come from the germline V gene. The CDR3 is made up of 14 amino acids. V dropped 5 bases and J dropped 6 bases, with 11 bases sitting between them. CDR3 amino acids: CASSLDTINSPLHF. The CDR3, as DNA: TGTGCCAGCAGCCTCGACACGATTAATTCACCCCTCCACTTT.